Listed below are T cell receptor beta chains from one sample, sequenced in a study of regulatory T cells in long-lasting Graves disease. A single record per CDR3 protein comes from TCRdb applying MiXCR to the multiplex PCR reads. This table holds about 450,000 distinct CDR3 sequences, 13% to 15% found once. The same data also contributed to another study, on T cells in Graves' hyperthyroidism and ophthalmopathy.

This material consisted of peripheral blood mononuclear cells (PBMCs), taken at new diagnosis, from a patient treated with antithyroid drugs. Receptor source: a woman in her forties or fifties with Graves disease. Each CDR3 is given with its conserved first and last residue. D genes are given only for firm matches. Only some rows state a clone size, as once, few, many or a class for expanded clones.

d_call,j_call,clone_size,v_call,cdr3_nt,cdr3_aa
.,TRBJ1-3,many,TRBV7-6,TGTGCCAGCAGCCGGACGGGCGGTCTTGGAAACACCATATATTTT,CASSRTGGLGNTIYF
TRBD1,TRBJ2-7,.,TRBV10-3,TGTGCCATCAGTGGACAGGGCTACGAGCAGTACTTC,CAISGQGYEQYF
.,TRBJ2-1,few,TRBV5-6,TGTGCCAGCAGCTTTAGCCCCCTCGGACGGAACAATGAGCAGTTCTTC,CASSFSPLGRNNEQFF
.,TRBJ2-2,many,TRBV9,TGTGCCAGCAGCGCCCTGGGTAGCGAGACCGGGGAGCTGTTTTTT,CASSALGSETGELFF
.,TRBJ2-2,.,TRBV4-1,TGCGCCAGCAGCCAAGCTATGCCGAGGACCGGGGAGCTGTTTTTT,CASSQAMPRTGELFF
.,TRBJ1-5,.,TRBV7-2,TGTGCCAGCAGCTTAATAACAGGGAATCAGCCCCAGCATTTT,CASSLITGNQPQHF
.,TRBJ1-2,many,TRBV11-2,TGTGCCAGCAGCTTCGGGGGAACCTATGGCTACACCTTC,CASSFGGTYGYTF
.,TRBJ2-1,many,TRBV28,TGTGCCAGCAGCGGGAGTTTGGGCCTATGGCACAATGAGCAGTTCTTC,CASSGSLGLWHNEQFF
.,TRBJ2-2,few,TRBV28,TGTGCCAGCAGCTCGGGTGGGACCTTTAACACCGGGGAGCTGTTTTTT,CASSSGGTFNTGELFF
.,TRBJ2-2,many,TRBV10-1,TGCGCCAGCAGTGAGTCGACTCGGAGGGGCCGAAGACATCCGAACACCGGGGAGCTGTTTTTT,CASSESTRRGRRHPNTGELFF
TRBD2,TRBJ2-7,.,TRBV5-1,TGCGCCAGCAGCTGGACACCGGGAGGCCCCTACGAGCAGTACTTC,CASSWTPGGPYEQYF
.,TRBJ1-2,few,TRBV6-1,TGTGCCAGCAGTGGAGGGTCGGTCCTCTGGGATTACACCTTC,CASSGGSVLWDYTF
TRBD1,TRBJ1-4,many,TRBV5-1,TGCGCCAGCAGCGTACAGGGGTCAACTAATGAAAAACTGTTTTTT,CASSVQGSTNEKLFF
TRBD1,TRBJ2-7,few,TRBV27,TGTGCCAGCAGTTTAGCCGGGACAGGGACCTACGAGCAGTACTTC,CASSLAGTGTYEQYF
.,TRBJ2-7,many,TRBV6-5,TGTGCCAGCAGTTACTCTACTATCCGTAGACCTTCCTACGAGCAGTACTTC,CASSYSTIRRPSYEQYF
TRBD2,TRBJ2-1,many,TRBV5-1,TGCGCCAGCAGCTTGCCTAAGCTAGCGGGAGGCAATGAGCAGTTCTTC,CASSLPKLAGGNEQFF
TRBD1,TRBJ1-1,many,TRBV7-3,TGTGCCAGCAGCCGGGTCGGACAGGGGGCGACTGAAGCTTTCTTT,CASSRVGQGATEAFF
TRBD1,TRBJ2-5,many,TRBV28,TGTGCCAGCAGTTCAACAGGGGGCCTCTTGACCCAGTACTTC,CASSSTGGLLTQYF
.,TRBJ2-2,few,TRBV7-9,TGTGCCAGCAGCTTAGTGGGCACGAACACCGGGGAGCTGTTTTTT,CASSLVGTNTGELFF
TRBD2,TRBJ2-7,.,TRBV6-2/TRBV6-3,TGTGCCAGCAGTTACTCGAGGAAAAAGGGGCGGGAGGGCCCGTACGAGCAGTACTTC,CASSYSRKKGREGPYEQYF
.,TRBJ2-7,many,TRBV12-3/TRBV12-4,TGTGCCAGCAGCCCGGACACAACCTACGAGCAGTACTTC,CASSPDTTYEQYF
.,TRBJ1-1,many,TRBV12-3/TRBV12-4,TGTGCCTCTGACACCGGGAACACTGAAGCTTTCTTT,CASDTGNTEAFF
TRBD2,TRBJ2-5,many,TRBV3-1,TGTGCCAGCAGCCAAGGTCTAGCGGGAGTCGGTCAAGAGACCCAGTACTTC,CASSQGLAGVGQETQYF
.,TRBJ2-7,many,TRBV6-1,TGTGCCAGCAGTGAAGTGATTCTGTTTTGGGGAAGCGAGCAGTACTTC,CASSEVILFWGSEQYF
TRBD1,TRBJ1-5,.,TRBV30,TGTGCCTGGAGTGGACAGGGCGATCAGCCCCAGCATTTT,CAWSGQGDQPQHF
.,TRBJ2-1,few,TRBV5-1,TGCGCCAGCAGCTCCGTCGGGGACAATGAGCAGTTCTTC,CASSSVGDNEQFF
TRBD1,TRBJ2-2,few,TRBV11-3,TGTGCCAGCAGCCGAGGACAGGGAAGGATGACCCGGGAGCTGTTTTTT,CASSRGQGRMTRELFF
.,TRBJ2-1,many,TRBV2,TGTGCCAGCAGTGAATTGGGCGTAAGCTCCTACAATGAGCAGTTCTTC,CASSELGVSSYNEQFF
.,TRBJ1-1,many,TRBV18,TGTGCCAGCTCACCACCGGGGGGTGTAACTGAAGCTTTCTTT,CASSPPGGVTEAFF
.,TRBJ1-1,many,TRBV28,TGTGCCAGCAGTTTAATCTCGGGCAGGGTGGGTACTGAAGCTTTCTTT,CASSLISGRVGTEAFF
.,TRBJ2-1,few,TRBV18,TGTGCCAGCTCACCCTTCGACAGTCGGTCCAATGAGCAGTTCTTC,CASSPFDSRSNEQFF
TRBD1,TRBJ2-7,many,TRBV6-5,TGTGCCAGCAGTTACAGGGGACAGGGCTACGAGCAGTACTTC,CASSYRGQGYEQYF
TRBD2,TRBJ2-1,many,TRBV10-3,TGTGCCACGGGACTAGCGGTCAACAATGAGCAGTTCTTC,CATGLAVNNEQFF
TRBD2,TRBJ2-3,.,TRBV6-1,TGTGCCAGCAGACGACTAGCGGGACAGGATACGCAGTATTTT,CASRRLAGQDTQYF
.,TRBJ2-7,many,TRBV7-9,TGTGCCAGCAGCCCGACTATCGACGAGCAGTACTTC,CASSPTIDEQYF
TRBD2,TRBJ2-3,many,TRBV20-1,TGCAGTGCTAGATCCCGGGACTATCCCAAATATACGCAGTATTTT,CSARSRDYPKYTQYF
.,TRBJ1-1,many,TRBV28,TGTGCCAGCAGTCCCGGTAGGGGCGGCTTCTTTGGTCTGATCACTGAAGCTTTCTTT,CASSPGRGGFFGLITEAFF
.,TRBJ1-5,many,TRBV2,TGTGCCAGCACCTACACGCGTGCTTCGACTCAGCCCCAGCATTTT,CASTYTRASTQPQHF